The 12 T cell receptor beta chains below were found in one sample sequenced in a study of OX40 agonist ivuxolimab in advanced cancers. Clones were sequenced by immunoSEQ multiplex PCR, and TCRdb holds only the in-frame ones, with some missing. Here the sample spans 55,000 to 85,000 clones, 80% to 95% being singletons. The sample in question was CD4+ or CD8+ T cells sorted from blood, obtained in a trial of the OX40 agonist ivuxolimab. These receptors came from an adult with an advanced solid tumor such as melanoma, head and neck, liver or kidney cancer.

The genes are TRBV5-1 and TRBJ2-7, with 9 bases fitting TRBD1. CDR3 length: 14 residues. The V and J ends lost 4 bases and 4 bases, in that order; junction bases with no gene match: 6. The V gene's germline CDR1 is SGHRS and CDR2 YFSETQ. CDR3 sequence reads: CASSPGGQGYEQYF. The DNA for the CDR3 is TGCGCCAGCAGCCCGGGGGGACAGGGATACGAGCAGTACTTC.

J is TRBJ2-2 and V is TRBV28; 9 nucleotides line up with TRBD2. The CDR3 sequence is 15 residues long. The germline CDR1 and CDR2 sequences are MDHEN and SYDVKM. After removal of 3 bases from V and 6 bases from J, the junction contained 5 bases not matched to a gene. CDR3 coding DNA: TGTGCCAGCAGTTTTCGGCTAGCGGGGTCCGGGGAGCTGTTTTTT. Translation: CASSFRLAGSGELFF.

As DNA, the CDR3 is TGTGCCAGCAGCTCGACAGATACGCAGTATTTT. It translates to CASSSTDTQYF. J is TRBJ2-3 and V is TRBV7-8, with D unclear. Germline assignment: CDR1 SGHVS and CDR2 FQNEAQ. Trimming left V 4 bases short and J 3 bases short, with 2 bases between. CDR3 length: 11 amino acids. Supplemented by reference TRBV7-8 and TRBJ2-3, the full variable domain reads GAGVSQSPRYKVAKRGQDVALRCDPISGHVSLFWYQQALGQGPEFLTYFQNEAQLDKSGLPSDRFFAERPEGSVSTLKIQRTQQEDSAVYLCASSSTDTQYFGPGTRLTVL.

The chain combines TRBV30 with TRBJ1-1; 7 bases fit TRBD1. The CDR3 consists of 13 residues. Looked up from germline, CDR1 is GTSNPN and CDR2 is SVGIG (reference sequence). V was pared by 2 bases and J by 6 bases, with 6 bases of the junction left unmatched. The CDR3 DNA reads as TGTGCCTGGAGTAACCGACAGGGACCTGAAGCTTTCTTT. This gives the protein CAWSNRQGPEAFF.

The rearrangement uses TRBV7-6 and TRBJ2-4; D ambiguous. The CDR3 has 15 amino acids. V was cut by 1 base and J by 8 bases, with 15 bases left in between. The germline gives CDR1 SGHVS, CDR2 FNYEAQ. The CDR3 spells CASSLGSSNRDIQYF. CDR3 DNA sequence: TGTGCCAGCAGCTTAGGGTCCAGCAACCGTGACATTCAGTACTTC.

The gene calls are TRBV5-4 and TRBJ2-5; D is perhaps TRBD2 (6 bases). The CDR3 extends over 17 amino acids. The germline gives CDR1 SGHNT, CDR2 YYREEE (reference sequence). Trimming took off 5 bases at V and 4 bases at J, with 24 bases between the two ends. The CDR3 loop is CASRTAPDTEAGETQYF. The CDR3 DNA follows: TGTGCCAGCAGAACAGCCCCCGACACGGAAGCGGGAGAGACCCAGTACTTC. Drawing the rest from reference TRBV5-4 and TRBJ2-5, the complete variable domain is ETGVTQSPTHLIKTRGQQVTLRCSSQSGHNTVSWYQQALGQGPQFIFQYYREEENGRGNFPPRFSGLQFPNYSSELNVNALELDDSALYLCASRTAPDTEAGETQYFGPGTRLLVL.

The CDR3 coding sequence is TGTGCCAGCAGTGAATGGGCTGGGGGGGTCCTAGCCAAAAACATTCAGTACTTC. The encoded protein is CASSEWAGGVLAKNIQYF. The chain links TRBV25-1 to TRBJ2-4; TRBD2 matches 7 bases. From germline, CDR1 is MGHDK and CDR2 SYGVNS. The CDR3 runs 18 residues. V gave up 1 base and J gave up 0 bases; unmatched junction bases: 9. Based on the CDR3 plus reference TRBV25-1 and TRBJ2-4, the full variable domain is EADIYQTPRYLVIGTGKKITLECSQTMGHDKMYWYQQDPGMELHLIHYSYGVNSTEKGDLSSESTVSRIRTEHFPLTLESARPSHTSQYLCASSEWAGGVLAKNIQYFGAGTRLSVL.

This clone occurred once. The V call is TRBV15, the J call TRBJ2-1; the D gene is possibly TRBD2 (5 bases). In germline, CDR1 is LNHNV, CDR2 YYDKDF (reference sequence). Trimming cost V 0 bases and J 5 bases, with 14 bases left between them. The length of the CDR3 is 16 residues. This CDR3 is CATSRDETEVDNEQFF. The CDR3 coding sequence is TGTGCCACCAGCAGAGATGAGACGGAGGTAGACAATGAGCAGTTCTTC.

V usage is TRBV19 and J usage is TRBJ2-7, with 9 nucleotides matching TRBD1. V lost 5 bases to trimming and J lost 6 bases; unmatched junction nucleotides: 11. Germline loops: CDR1 LNHDA, CDR2 SQIVND (reference sequence). CDR3 size: 15 residues. The CDR3: CASSYPGQGIGEQYF. The CDR3, as DNA: TGTGCCAGTAGTTACCCGGGACAGGGTATCGGCGAGCAGTACTTC.

The chain joins TRBV7-6 to TRBJ2-3, with D hard to call. The germline V gene has CDR1 SGHVS and CDR2 FNYEAQ. V was pared by 0 bases and J by 6 bases, with 10 bases between. The CDR3 consists of 14 residues. The CDR3 region has the DNA TGTGCCAGCAGCTTAGCGGCTGGGCTGGATACGCAGTATTTT. Its protein product is CASSLAAGLDTQYF. The full variable domain, in which reference TRBV7-6 and TRBJ2-3 provide the parts outside the CDR3, is GAGVSQSPRYKVTKRGQDVALRCDPISGHVSLYWYRQALGQGPEFLTYFNYEAQQDKSGLPNDRFSAERPEGSISTLTIQRTEQRDSAMYRCASSLAAGLDTQYFGPGTRLTVL.

The rearrangement joins TRBV7-2 to TRBJ1-5; a weak D match, TRBD1 (5 bases). Deletions cut 1 base from V and 5 bases from J, with 15 bases between. This CDR3 contains 16 residues. Germline V gives CDR1 SGHTA, CDR2 FQGNSA. The CDR3 reads CASSLDVAGQHQPQHF. The CDR3 region has the DNA TGTGCCAGCAGCTTAGATGTCGCAGGGCAGCATCAGCCCCAGCATTTT.

The rearrangement links TRBV5-4 to TRBJ1-4; D is unclear. Trimming shortened V by 4 bases and J by 10 bases, and 14 bases separated the two germline ends. This CDR3 spans 13 amino acids. CDR1 SGHNT and CDR2 YYREEE come from the germline V gene (reference sequence). This CDR3 is CASSVPGLGKLFF. CDR3 sequence (DNA): TGTGCCAGCAGCGTCCCCGGGTTGGGAAAACTGTTTTTT.